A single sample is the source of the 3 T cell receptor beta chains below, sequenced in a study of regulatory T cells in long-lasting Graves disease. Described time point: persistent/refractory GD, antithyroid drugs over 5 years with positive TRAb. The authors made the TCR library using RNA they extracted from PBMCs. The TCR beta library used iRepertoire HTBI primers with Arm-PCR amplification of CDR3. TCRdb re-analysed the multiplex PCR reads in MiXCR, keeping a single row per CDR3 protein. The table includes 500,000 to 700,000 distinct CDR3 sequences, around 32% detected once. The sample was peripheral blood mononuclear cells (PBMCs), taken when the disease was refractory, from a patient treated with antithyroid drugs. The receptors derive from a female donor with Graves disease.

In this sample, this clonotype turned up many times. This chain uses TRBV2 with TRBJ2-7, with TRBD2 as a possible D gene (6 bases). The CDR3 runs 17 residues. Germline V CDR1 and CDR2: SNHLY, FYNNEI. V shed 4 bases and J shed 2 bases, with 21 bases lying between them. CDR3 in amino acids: CASSVFPRETATYEQYF. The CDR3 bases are TGTGCCAGCAGTGTATTCCCCCGGGAGACGGCCACCTACGAGCAGTACTTC.

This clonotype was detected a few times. The CDR3 loop is CATSDLSRYEQYF. In DNA form, the CDR3 reads TGTGCCACCAGTGATTTGTCTCGCTACGAGCAGTACTTC. The chain combines TRBV24-1 with TRBJ2-7; D gene ambiguous. Germline CDR1 and CDR2: KGHDR and SFDVKD. V lost 0 bases and J lost 3, with 5 bases in between. The CDR3 runs 13 residues.

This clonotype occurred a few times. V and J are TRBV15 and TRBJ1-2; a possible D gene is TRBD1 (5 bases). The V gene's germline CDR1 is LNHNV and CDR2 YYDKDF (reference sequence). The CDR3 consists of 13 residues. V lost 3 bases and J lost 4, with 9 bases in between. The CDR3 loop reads CATSSGDGYGYTF. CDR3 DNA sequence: TGTGCCACCAGCAGCGGGGACGGCTATGGCTACACCTTC.